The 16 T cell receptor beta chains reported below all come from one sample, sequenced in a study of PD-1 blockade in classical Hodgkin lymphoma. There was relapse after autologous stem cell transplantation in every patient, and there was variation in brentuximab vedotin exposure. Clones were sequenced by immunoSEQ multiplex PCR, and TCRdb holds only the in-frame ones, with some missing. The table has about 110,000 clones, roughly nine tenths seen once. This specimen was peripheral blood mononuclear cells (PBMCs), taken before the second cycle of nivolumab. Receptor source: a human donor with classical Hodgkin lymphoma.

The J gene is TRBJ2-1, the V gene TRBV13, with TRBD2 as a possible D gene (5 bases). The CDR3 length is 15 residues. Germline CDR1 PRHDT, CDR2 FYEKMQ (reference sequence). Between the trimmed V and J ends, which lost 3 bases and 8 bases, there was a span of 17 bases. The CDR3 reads CASSLVAGRTDEQFF. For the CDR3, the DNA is TGTGCCAGCAGCTTGGTGGCGGGCCGGACGGATGAGCAGTTCTTC.

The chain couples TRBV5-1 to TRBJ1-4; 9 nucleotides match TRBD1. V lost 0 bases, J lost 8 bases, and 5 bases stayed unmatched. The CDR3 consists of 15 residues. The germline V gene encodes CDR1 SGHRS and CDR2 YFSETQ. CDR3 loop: CASSLAGTGSEKLFF. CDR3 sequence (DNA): TGCGCCAGCAGCTTGGCCGGGACAGGGAGCGAAAAACTGTTTTTT.

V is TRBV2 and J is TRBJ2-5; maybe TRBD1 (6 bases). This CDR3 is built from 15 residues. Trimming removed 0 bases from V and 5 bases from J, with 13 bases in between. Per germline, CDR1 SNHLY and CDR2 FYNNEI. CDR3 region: CASSEANQGLETQYF. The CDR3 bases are TGTGCCAGCAGTGAAGCGAACCAGGGGCTGGAGACCCAGTACTTC. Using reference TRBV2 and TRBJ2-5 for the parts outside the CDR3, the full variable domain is EPEVTQTPSHQVTQMGQEVILRCVPISNHLYFYWYRQILGQKVEFLVSFYNNEISEKSEIFDDQFSVERPDGSNFTLKIRSTKLEDSAMYFCASSEANQGLETQYFGPGTRLLVL.

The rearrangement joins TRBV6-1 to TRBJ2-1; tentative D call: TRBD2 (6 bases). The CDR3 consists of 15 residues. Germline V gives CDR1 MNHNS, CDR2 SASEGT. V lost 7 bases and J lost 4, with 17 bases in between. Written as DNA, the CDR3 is TGTGCCAGCACCTCGAACCGGGGGAGGTACAATGAGCAGTTCTTC. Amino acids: CASTSNRGRYNEQFF.

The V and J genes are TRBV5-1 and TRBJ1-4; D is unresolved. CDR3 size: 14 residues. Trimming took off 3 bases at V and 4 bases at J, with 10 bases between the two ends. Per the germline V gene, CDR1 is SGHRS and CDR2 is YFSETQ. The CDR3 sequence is CASSSGRINEKLFF. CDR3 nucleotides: TGCGCCAGCAGCTCCGGACGGATTAATGAAAAACTGTTTTTT.

The CDR3 DNA is TGTGCCAGCAGCTTAACGTTCACCGGGCATGGCTACACCTTC. Translated, it gives CASSLTFTGHGYTF. V gene TRBV7-2 combines with J gene TRBJ1-2; the D is unclear. The V gene's germline CDR1 is SGHTA and CDR2 FQGNSA. V was shortened by 2 bases and J by 6 bases, with 13 bases between the two germline ends. CDR3 length: 14 amino acids.

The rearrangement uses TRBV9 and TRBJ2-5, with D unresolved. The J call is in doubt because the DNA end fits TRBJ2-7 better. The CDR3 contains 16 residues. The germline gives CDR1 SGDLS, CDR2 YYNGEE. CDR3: CASSVAATSTSYEQYF. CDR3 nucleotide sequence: TGTGCCAGCAGCGTAGCAGCCACCTCCACCTCCTACGAGCAGTACTTC.

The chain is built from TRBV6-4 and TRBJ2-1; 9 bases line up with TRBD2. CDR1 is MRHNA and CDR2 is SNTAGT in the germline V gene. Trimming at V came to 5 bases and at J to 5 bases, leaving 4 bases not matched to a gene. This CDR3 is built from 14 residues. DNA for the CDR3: TGTGCCAGCAGTCCTAGCGGGGTTAACAATGAGCAGTTCTTC. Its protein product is CASSPSGVNNEQFF.

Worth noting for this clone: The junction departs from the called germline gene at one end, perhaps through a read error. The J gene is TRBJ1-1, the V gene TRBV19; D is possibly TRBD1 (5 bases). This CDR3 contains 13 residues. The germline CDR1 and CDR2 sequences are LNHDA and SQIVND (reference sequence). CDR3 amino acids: CAGRGPPSTEAFF. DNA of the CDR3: TGTGCCGGTAGGGGACCCCCTAGCACTGAAGCTTTCTTT.

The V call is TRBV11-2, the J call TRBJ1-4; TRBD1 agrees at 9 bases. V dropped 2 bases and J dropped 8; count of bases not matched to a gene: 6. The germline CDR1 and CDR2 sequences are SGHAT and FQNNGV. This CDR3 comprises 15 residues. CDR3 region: CASSLSGTGWEKLFF. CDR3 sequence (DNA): TGTGCCAGCAGCTTATCCGGGACAGGGTGGGAAAAACTGTTTTTT. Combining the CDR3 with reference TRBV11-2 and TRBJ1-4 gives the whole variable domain EAGVAQSPRYKIIEKRQSVAFWCNPISGHATLYWYQQILGQGPKLLIQFQNNGVVDDSQLPKDRFSAERLKGVDSTLKIQPAKLEDSAVYLCASSLSGTGWEKLFFGSGTQLSVL.

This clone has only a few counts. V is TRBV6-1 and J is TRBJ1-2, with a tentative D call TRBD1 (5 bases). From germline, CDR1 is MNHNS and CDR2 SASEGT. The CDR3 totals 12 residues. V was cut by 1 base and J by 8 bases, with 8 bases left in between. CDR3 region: CASSEVWGGYTF. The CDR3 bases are TGTGCCAGCAGTGAAGTGTGGGGGGGCTACACCTTC.

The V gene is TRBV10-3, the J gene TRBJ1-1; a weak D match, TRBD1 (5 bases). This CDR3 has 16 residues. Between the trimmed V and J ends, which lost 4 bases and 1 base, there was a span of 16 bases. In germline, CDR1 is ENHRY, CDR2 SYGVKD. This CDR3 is CAISGGRWGWNTEAFF. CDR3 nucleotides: TGTGCCATCAGTGGCGGCAGGTGGGGCTGGAACACTGAAGCTTTCTTT.

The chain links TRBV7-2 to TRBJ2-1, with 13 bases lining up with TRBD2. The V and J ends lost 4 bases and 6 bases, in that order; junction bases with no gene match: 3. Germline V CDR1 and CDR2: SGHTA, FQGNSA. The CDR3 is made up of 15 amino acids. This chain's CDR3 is CASSSLAGGPNEQFF. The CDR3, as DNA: TGTGCCAGCAGCTCACTAGCGGGAGGGCCCAATGAGCAGTTCTTC.

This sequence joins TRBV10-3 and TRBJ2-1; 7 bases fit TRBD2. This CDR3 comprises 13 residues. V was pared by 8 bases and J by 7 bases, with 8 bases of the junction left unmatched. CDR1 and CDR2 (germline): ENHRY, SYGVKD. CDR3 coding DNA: TGTGCCATCGGCCCATGGGGGGGAAATGAGCAGTTCTTC. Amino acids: CAIGPWGGNEQFF.

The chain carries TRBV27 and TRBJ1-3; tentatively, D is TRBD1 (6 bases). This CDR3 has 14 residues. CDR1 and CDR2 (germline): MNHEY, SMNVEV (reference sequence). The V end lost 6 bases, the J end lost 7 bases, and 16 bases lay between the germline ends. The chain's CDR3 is CASRETGYGNTIYF. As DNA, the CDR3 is TGTGCCAGCAGGGAAACAGGGTACGGGAACACCATATATTTT.

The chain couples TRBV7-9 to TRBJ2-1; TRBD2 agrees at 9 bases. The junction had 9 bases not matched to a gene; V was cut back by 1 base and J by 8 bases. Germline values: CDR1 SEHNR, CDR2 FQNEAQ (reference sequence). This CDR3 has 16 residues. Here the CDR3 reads CASSLGSGSKKDEQFF. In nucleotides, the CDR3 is TGTGCCAGCAGCTTAGGTAGCGGGAGCAAGAAGGATGAGCAGTTCTTC.